These 15 T cell receptor beta chains originate from one sample sequenced in a study of regulatory T cells in long-lasting Graves disease. As to time point: newly diagnosed GD, antithyroid drugs for less than 3 months. With RNA extracted from PBMCs as input, the TCR library was made. HTBI primers from iRepertoire and Arm-PCR of CDR3 regions yielded the TCR beta libraries. TCRdb re-called the multiplex PCR reads with MiXCR, one entry per CDR3 protein. The table has under 300,000 distinct CDR3 sequences, around 20% seen once. The source material was peripheral blood mononuclear cells (PBMCs), sampled at new diagnosis, from a patient treated with antithyroid drugs. The source is a female donor with Graves disease.

This clonotype has a single count. In this CDR3 the conserved last residue, phenylalanine or tryptophan, is missing, so a read error is likely. The DNA is omitted, as the CDR3 cannot be located on it reliably, and the CDR3 follows TCRdb's listing. This chain links TRBV20-1 with TRBJ2-1; TRBD2, as called in the table, went unchecked against the DNA. The CDR3 contains 17 residues when both ends are counted. The germline V gene has CDR1 DFQATT and CDR2 SNEGSKA (reference sequence). This CDR3 reads CSAREVGRGGTYNERFL.

This clonotype appeared many times. The chain couples TRBV5-4 to TRBJ2-3; 9 bases align to TRBD2. V lost 0 bases, J lost 5 bases, and 7 bases stayed unmatched. Germline lookup yields CDR1 SGHNT and CDR2 YYREEE (reference sequence). The CDR3 is 16 residues long. The CDR3 nucleotides are TGTGCCAGCAGCTTGGAAGTTAGCGGGAGTAAAGATACGCAGTATTTT. Its protein is CASSLEVSGSKDTQYF.

This clonotype was seen many times. The chain employs TRBV7-2 and TRBJ2-5; possible D gene TRBD1, 5 bases. V was shortened by 3 bases and J by 1 base, with 18 bases between the two germline ends. CDR1 is SGHTA, CDR2 FQGNSA, per germline. The CDR3 spans 17 residues. CDR3 nucleotides: TGTGCCAGCAGCTTGGGGCAGGGCAGTTTAACCCAAGAGACCCAGTACTTC. This sequence encodes CASSLGQGSLTQETQYF. The variable domain in full, completed from reference TRBV7-2 and TRBJ2-5, reads GAGVSQSPSNKVTEKGKDVELRCDPISGHTALYWYRQSLGQGLEFLIYFQGNSAPDKSGLPSDRFSAERTGGSVSTLTIQRTQQEDSAVYLCASSLGQGSLTQETQYFGPGTRLLVL.

At least ten counts were recorded for this clonotype. The rearrangement joins TRBV15 to TRBJ1-6; tentative D call: TRBD1 (6 bases). Germline V gene data show CDR1 as LNHNV and CDR2 as YYDKDF (reference sequence). V shed 6 bases and J shed 8 bases, with 17 bases lying between them. CDR3 size: 15 residues. CDR3 coding DNA: TGTGCCACCAGGCGCGACAGGAGTTCGGATTCACCCCTCCACTTT. This translates into CATRRDRSSDSPLHF.

Notes on this clonotype: A much larger clonotype is one base distant, so this may be a read error. The chain is built from TRBV6-1 and TRBJ2-3, with TRBD1 matching 11 bases. Germline CDR1 reads MNHNS; CDR2 reads SASEGT. V lost 8 bases and J lost 3; bases outside the gene matches: 7. The CDR3 extends over 15 amino acids. In nucleotides, the CDR3 is TGTGCCAGCGGTAGGGGACAGGGGGGAACAGATACGCAGTATTTT. This translates into CASGRGQGGTDTQYF.

Comment on this clonotype: One base away lies a much larger clone, so this may be a sequencing read error. The CDR3 does not close with the conserved phenylalanine or tryptophan, likely indicating a read error. V usage is TRBV7-2 and J usage is TRBJ2-1; tentatively, D is TRBD2 (5 bases). The CDR3 has 13 residues. Looked up from germline, CDR1 is SGHTA and CDR2 is FQGNSA. V was trimmed by 5 bases and J by 9 bases, leaving 14 bases between them. The CDR3 coding sequence is TGTGCCAGCAGCCCTAGCCGAGGGAGTGAGCAGTTCTCC. Residues: CASSPSRGSEQFS.

A note on this clonotype: This may be a read error: a much more frequent sequence differs by one nucleotide. This chain uses TRBV15 with TRBJ2-2, with D maybe TRBD2 (5 bases). V dropped 5 bases and J dropped 5 bases, with 9 bases sitting between them. The CDR3 length is 13 residues. The V gene's germline CDR1 is LNHNV and CDR2 YYDKDF (reference sequence). CDR3 in amino acids: CATSGGVTGELFF. The CDR3 DNA reads as TGTGCCACCAGCGGAGGTGTTACCGGGGAGCTGTTTTTT.

This clonotype rates as medium-sized. The chain carries TRBV3-1 and TRBJ1-1; no clear D gene. The CDR3 covers 11 residues. Trimming pared 2 bases from V and 11 bases from J, leaving 9 bases between. Germline CDR1 and CDR2: LGHDT and YNNKEL (reference sequence). CDR3 in DNA: TGTGCCAGCAGCCAAAAAAATCAGGCTTTCTTT. Translation gives CASSQKNQAFF.

The chain employs TRBV6-1 and TRBJ2-5; TRBD2 is a possible D gene (5 bases). There are 13 residues in the CDR3. Germline assignment: CDR1 MNHNS and CDR2 SASEGT. Trimming removed 8 bases at V and 4 bases at J, with 14 bases between. The CDR3 coding sequence is TGTGCCAGCGGGAGCGGCCCCCGAGAGACCCAGTACTTC. Translating gives CASGSGPRETQYF.

In its sample, this clonotype was seen a few times. This chain uses TRBV9 with TRBJ2-6; D possibly uses TRBD1 or TRBD2 (6 bases each). Per the germline V gene, CDR1 is SGDLS and CDR2 is YYNGEE. CDR3 length equals 18 residues. Trimming pared 0 bases from V and 0 bases from J, leaving 13 bases between. CDR3 nucleotides: TGTGCCAGCAGCGTAGTTTCGGGGGCTTACTCTGGGGCCAACGTCCTGACTTTC. Encoded protein: CASSVVSGAYSGANVLTF.

The chain recombines TRBV7-2 with TRBJ2-1; D might be TRBD2 (7 bases). The CDR3 loop spans 16 amino acids. Germline V gene lookup returns CDR1 SGHTA and CDR2 FQGNSA. V was trimmed by 1 base and J by 8 bases, leaving 18 bases between them. The CDR3 spells CASSLGAGGRGDEQFF. The CDR3 region has the DNA TGTGCCAGCAGCTTAGGAGCCGGGGGGCGCGGGGATGAGCAGTTCTTC.

This clonotype has at least ten counts. This rearrangement joins TRBV9 to TRBJ1-1; D unclear. Looked up from germline, CDR1 is SGDLS and CDR2 is YYNGEE. CDR3 size: 13 residues. The V gene lost 3 bases and the J gene lost 5 bases, with 11 bases spanning the gap. CDR3 in amino acids: CASSAYGVTEAFF. CDR3 DNA sequence: TGTGCCAGCAGCGCCTATGGTGTAACTGAAGCTTTCTTT.

This clonotype has a count of ten or more. This CDR3 reads CATSREGADEKLFF. In DNA, the CDR3 is TGTGCCACCAGCAGAGAGGGCGCGGATGAAAAACTGTTTTTT. The rearrangement uses TRBV15 and TRBJ1-4; the D is unclear. This CDR3 is built from 14 residues. V was trimmed by 0 bases and J by 6 bases, leaving 8 bases between them. CDR1 is LNHNV and CDR2 is YYDKDF in the germline V gene (reference sequence).

This clonotype was counted ten times or more. The chain has TRBV7-3 and TRBJ2-1; 7 bases match TRBD1. The V gene end was trimmed by 5 bases and the J gene end by 3 bases; junction bases not matched to a gene: 10. The germline CDR1 and CDR2 sequences are SGHTA and FQGTGA. The CDR3 loop spans 16 amino acids. This CDR3 is CASSPKGGNLYNEQFF. CDR3 DNA: TGTGCCAGCAGCCCAAAAGGGGGCAACCTCTACAATGAGCAGTTCTTC. The full variable domain, in which reference TRBV7-3 and TRBJ2-1 provide the parts outside the CDR3, is GAGVSQTPSNKVTEKGKYVELRCDPISGHTALYWYRQSLGQGPEFLIYFQGTGAADDSGLPNDRFFAVRPEGSVSTLKIQRTERGDSAVYLCASSPKGGNLYNEQFFGPGTRLTVL.

This clonotype has ten or more counts. V gene TRBV7-9 combines with J gene TRBJ1-5; D might be TRBD1 (6 bases). Trimming left V 3 bases short and J 5 bases short, with 8 bases between. From germline, CDR1 is SEHNR and CDR2 FQNEAQ (reference sequence). CDR3 length: 13 residues. Written as DNA, the CDR3 is TGTGCCAGCAGCTTTGCAGGGGATCAGCCCCAGCATTTT. Its protein is CASSFAGDQPQHF.